Listed below are T cell receptor beta chains from one sample, sequenced in a study of technical replicates of blood from a handful of donors. Produced via immunoSEQ multiplex PCR; TCRdb's table is partial and in-frame only. This sample has about 73,000 clones, with over 90% found just once. The sample was PBMCs. The receptors originated from a human donor in good health. Some clones in this sample may be carry-over from other donors' samples. The CDR3 runs from the conserved cysteine through the conserved F or W.

len: 16
j_gene: TRBJ1-4
v_gene: TRBV10-2
CDR3aa: CASSESGYLPGEKLFF

len: 17
j_gene: TRBJ2-1
v_gene: TRBV6-1
CDR3aa: CASSEVRGLAGNIEQFF

len: 15
j_gene: TRBJ1-4
v_gene: TRBV28
CDR3aa: CASSSIGRGVEKLFF

len: 14
j_gene: TRBJ2-7
v_gene: TRBV6-5
CDR3aa: CASSYGEGSYEQYF

len: 13
j_gene: TRBJ1-2
v_gene: TRBV2
CDR3aa: CASSDGRGYGYTF

len: 14
j_gene: TRBJ2-5
v_gene: TRBV5-4
CDR3aa: CASSNGQYQETQYF

len: 15
j_gene: TRBJ2-5
v_gene: TRBV7-2
CDR3aa: CASSPTVRGGKTQYF

len: 13
j_gene: TRBJ1-2
v_gene: TRBV6-6
CDR3aa: CASSAGRNYGYTF

len: 18
j_gene: TRBJ2-2
v_gene: TRBV2
CDR3aa: CASSVRQGQSPNTGELFF

len: 16
j_gene: TRBJ1-3
v_gene: TRBV4-1
CDR3aa: CASSQDAGNFGNTIYF

len: 13
j_gene: TRBJ2-7
v_gene: TRBV2
CDR3aa: CARGNYRDSEQYF

len: 14
j_gene: TRBJ2-7
v_gene: TRBV9
CDR3aa: CASRRRMLRYEQYF

len: 16
j_gene: TRBJ2-7
v_gene: TRBV7-9
CDR3aa: CASSLRGGGISYEQYF

len: 12
j_gene: TRBJ1-2
v_gene: TRBV19
CDR3aa: CASSIRNYGYTF

len: 15
j_gene: TRBJ2-6
v_gene: TRBV19
CDR3aa: CASSITGTGANVLTF

len: 15
j_gene: TRBJ2-3
v_gene: TRBV7-6
CDR3aa: CASSLARPNTDTQYF

len: 16
j_gene: TRBJ2-3
v_gene: TRBV5-1
CDR3aa: CASSLELAGAQDTQYF

len: 16
j_gene: TRBJ2-1
v_gene: TRBV4-2
CDR3aa: CASSQEIKRGYNEQFF

len: 17
j_gene: TRBJ1-3
v_gene: TRBV6-1
CDR3aa: CASSEAKDRGVRNTIYF

len: 15
j_gene: TRBJ1-6
v_gene: TRBV7-9
CDR3aa: CASSLAAGTYSPLHF

len: 15
j_gene: TRBJ1-3
v_gene: TRBV5-1
CDR3aa: CASSPDLGAGNTIYF

len: 13
j_gene: TRBJ2-7
v_gene: TRBV6-6
CDR3aa: CAAGVSFSYEQYF